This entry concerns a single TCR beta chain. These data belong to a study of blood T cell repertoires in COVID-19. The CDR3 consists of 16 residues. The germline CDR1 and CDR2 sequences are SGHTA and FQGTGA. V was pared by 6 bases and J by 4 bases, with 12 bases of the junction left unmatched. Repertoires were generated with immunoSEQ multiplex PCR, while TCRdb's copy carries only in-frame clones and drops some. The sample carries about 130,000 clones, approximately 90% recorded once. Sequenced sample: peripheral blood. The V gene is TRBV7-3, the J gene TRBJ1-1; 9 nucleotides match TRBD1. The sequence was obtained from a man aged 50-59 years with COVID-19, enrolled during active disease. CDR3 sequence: CASRITGGDFGTEAFF. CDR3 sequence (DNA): TGTGCCAGCAGAATTACAGGGGGCGATTTCGGCACTGAAGCTTTCTTT.